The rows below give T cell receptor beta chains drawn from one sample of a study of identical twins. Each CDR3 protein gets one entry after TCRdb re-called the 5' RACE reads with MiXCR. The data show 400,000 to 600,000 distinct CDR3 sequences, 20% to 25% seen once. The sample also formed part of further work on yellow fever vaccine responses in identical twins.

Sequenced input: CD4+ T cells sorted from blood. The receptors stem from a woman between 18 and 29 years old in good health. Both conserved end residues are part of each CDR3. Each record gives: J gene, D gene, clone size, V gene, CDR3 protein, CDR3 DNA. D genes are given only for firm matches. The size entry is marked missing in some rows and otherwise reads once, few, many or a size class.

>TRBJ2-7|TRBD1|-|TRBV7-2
CASSLSPIRGQGSRAIIYEQYF
TGTGCCAGCAGCTTATCACCAATACGAGGACAGGGATCGCGGGCAATAATCTACGAGCAGTACTTC
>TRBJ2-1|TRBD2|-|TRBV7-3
CASSPPTSGRDDEQFF
TGTGCCAGCAGCCCACCGACTAGCGGGAGGGACGATGAGCAGTTCTTC
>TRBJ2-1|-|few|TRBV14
CASSQPVGRQQFF
TGTGCCAGCAGCCAACCCGTCGGACGGCAGCAGTTCTTC
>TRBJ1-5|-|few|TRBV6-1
CASSAQGNSNQPQHF
TGTGCCAGCAGTGCTCAGGGGAATAGCAATCAGCCCCAGCATTTT
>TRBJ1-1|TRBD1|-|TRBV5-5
CASSWGTGGTEAFF
TGTGCCAGCAGCTGGGGGACAGGTGGCACTGAAGCTTTCTTT
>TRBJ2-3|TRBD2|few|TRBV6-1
CASKAGPSPDTQYF
TGTGCCAGCAAAGCGGGACCCTCGCCAGATACGCAGTATTTT
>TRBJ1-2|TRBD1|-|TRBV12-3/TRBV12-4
CASRSTEQGIYGYTF
TGTGCCAGCAGATCGACCGAACAGGGGATCTATGGCTACACCTTC
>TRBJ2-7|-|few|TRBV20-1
CSARGLTATKFYEQYF
TGCAGTGCTAGAGGCCTGACGGCAACTAAATTCTACGAGCAGTACTTC
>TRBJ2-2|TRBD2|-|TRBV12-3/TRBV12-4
CASSFASGRMNTGELFF
TGTGCCAGCAGTTTCGCTAGCGGGAGGATGAACACCGGGGAGCTGTTTTTT
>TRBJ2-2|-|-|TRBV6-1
CASRLGNTGELFF
TGTGCCAGCAGGTTGGGGAACACCGGGGAGCTGTTTTTT
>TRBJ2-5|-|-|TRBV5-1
CASSNTGNQETQYF
TGCGCCAGCAGCAACACCGGGAATCAAGAGACCCAGTACTTC
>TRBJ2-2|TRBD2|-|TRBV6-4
CASSELAGGDTGELFF
TGTGCCAGCAGTGAACTAGCGGGGGGTGACACCGGGGAGCTGTTTTTT
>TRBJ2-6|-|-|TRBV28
CASTLGGKGSGANVLTF
TGTGCCAGCACCCTTGGAGGGAAAGGTAGTGGGGCCAACGTCCTGACTTTC
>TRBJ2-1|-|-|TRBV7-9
CASSFLGEYEQFF
TGTGCCAGCAGCTTCCTTGGGGAGTATGAGCAGTTCTTC
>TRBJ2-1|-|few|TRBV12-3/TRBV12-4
CASSSNRGTPEREQFF
TGTGCCAGCAGTTCAAACCGCGGGACTCCCGAGAGGGAGCAGTTCTTC
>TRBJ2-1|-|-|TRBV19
CASSIGLVYNEQFF
TGTGCCAGTAGTATCGGGCTTGTCTACAATGAGCAGTTCTTC
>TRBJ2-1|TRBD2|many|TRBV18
CASSRTSGSLYNEQFF
TGTGCCAGCTCCCGGACTAGCGGGAGTCTCTACAATGAGCAGTTCTTC
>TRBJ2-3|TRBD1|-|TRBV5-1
CASSWGQGSLRSSDTQYF
TGCGCCAGCAGCTGGGGACAGGGATCCCTTAGGTCCTCAGATACGCAGTATTTT
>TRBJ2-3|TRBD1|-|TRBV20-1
CSALDRGGTDTQYF
TGCAGTGCTCTGGACAGGGGAGGCACAGATACGCAGTATTTT
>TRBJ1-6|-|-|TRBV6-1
CASRVTGYNSPLHF
TGTGCCAGCAGAGTGACGGGCTATAATTCACCCCTCCACTTT
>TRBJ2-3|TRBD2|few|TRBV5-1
CASSYSGTRGSSTDTQYF
TGCGCCAGCAGCTACTCCGGGACTAGGGGCTCTAGCACAGATACGCAGTATTTT
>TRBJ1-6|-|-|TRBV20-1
CSARSSASSYNSPLHF
TGCAGTGCTAGATCCTCCGCCAGCTCCTATAATTCACCCCTCCACTTT
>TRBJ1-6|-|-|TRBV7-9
CASSFGGLNSPLHF
TGTGCCAGCAGCTTCGGGGGACTTAATTCACCCCTCCACTTT
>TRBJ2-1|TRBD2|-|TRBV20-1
CSATLAGGIKGEQFF
TGCAGTGCTACTCTAGCGGGAGGGATTAAGGGTGAGCAGTTCTTC
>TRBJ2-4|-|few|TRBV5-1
CASSSKPKTGHQGDQNIQYF
TGCGCCAGCAGCTCTAAACCGAAAACGGGACATCAGGGCGACCAAAACATTCAGTACTTC
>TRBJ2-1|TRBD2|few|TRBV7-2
CASRLAGGSYNEQFF
TGTGCCAGCAGACTAGCGGGAGGGTCCTACAATGAGCAGTTCTTC
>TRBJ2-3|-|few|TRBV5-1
CASSWTEYTDTQYF
TGCGCCAGCAGCTGGACAGAGTACACAGATACGCAGTATTTT
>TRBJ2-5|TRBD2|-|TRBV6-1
CASKTSGFTSETQYF
TGTGCCAGCAAGACTAGCGGGTTCACATCAGAGACCCAGTACTTC
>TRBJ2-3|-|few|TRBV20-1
CSARDGQGPTDTQYF
TGCAGTGCTAGAGATGGGCAGGGGCCCACAGATACGCAGTATTTT
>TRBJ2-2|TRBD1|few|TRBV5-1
CASSPRAGTGMLYGELFF
TGCGCCAGCAGCCCAAGAGCCGGGACAGGGATGTTATACGGGGAGCTGTTTTTT
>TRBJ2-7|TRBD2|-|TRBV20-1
CSARERGSWTSGVYEQYF
TGCAGTGCTAGAGAACGGGGCAGTTGGACTAGCGGGGTCTACGAGCAGTACTTC
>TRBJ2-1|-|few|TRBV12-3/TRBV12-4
CASSLRWAHEQFF
TGTGCCAGCAGTTTGCGGTGGGCCCATGAGCAGTTCTTC
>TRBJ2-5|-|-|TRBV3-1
CASSQDRWQTQYF
TGTGCCAGCAGCCAAGATCGGTGGCAGACCCAGTACTTC
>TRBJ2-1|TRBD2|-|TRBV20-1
CSATAASGTYNEQFF
TGCAGTGCTACCGCGGCTAGCGGGACCTACAATGAGCAGTTCTTC
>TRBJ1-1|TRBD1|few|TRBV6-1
CASSPGTGTGTEAFF
TGTGCCAGCAGTCCCGGGACAGGGACGGGCACTGAAGCTTTCTTT
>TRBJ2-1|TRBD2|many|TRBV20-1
CSAVTSGSVFSYNEQFF
TGCAGTGCTGTGACTAGCGGGAGCGTTTTCTCCTACAATGAGCAGTTCTTC
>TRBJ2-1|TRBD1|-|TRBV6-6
CASTEDRVNEQFF
TGTGCCAGCACCGAAGACAGGGTCAATGAGCAGTTCTTC
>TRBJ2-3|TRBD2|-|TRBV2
CASKKREGSTDTQYF
TGTGCCAGCAAAAAGCGGGAGGGGAGCACAGATACGCAGTATTTT
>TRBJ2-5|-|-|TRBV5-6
CASSLEGVGETQYF
TGTGCCAGCAGCTTGGAAGGTGTGGGAGAGACCCAGTACTTC
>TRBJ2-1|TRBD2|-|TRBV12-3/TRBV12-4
CASSWSGGSYNEQFF
TGTGCCAGCAGTTGGAGCGGGGGCTCCTACAATGAGCAGTTCTTC
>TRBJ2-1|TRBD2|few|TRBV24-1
CATSEPTSGETYNEQFF
TGTGCCACCAGTGAACCGACTAGCGGGGAGACTTACAATGAGCAGTTCTTC
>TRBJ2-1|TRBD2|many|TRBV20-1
CSAPLRLAGNNEQFF
TGCAGTGCTCCCCTCCGGCTAGCGGGAAATAATGAGCAGTTCTTC
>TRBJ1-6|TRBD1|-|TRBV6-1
CASSTGTGASNSPLHF
TGTGCCAGCAGTACAGGGACAGGGGCCTCGAATTCACCCCTCCACTTT
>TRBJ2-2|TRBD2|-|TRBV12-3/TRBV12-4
CASTRRLAGATGELFF
TGTGCCAGCACCCGGAGACTAGCGGGGGCTACCGGGGAGCTGTTTTTT
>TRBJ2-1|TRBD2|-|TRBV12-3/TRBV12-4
CASSLREGRLGGEQFF
TGTGCCAGCAGTTTGCGGGAGGGCCGGCTTGGGGGAGAGCAGTTCTTC
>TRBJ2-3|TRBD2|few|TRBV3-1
CASSPTTSGRLDTQYF
TGTGCCAGCAGCCCGACGACTAGCGGGAGGTTAGATACGCAGTATTTT